The present TCR beta chain was sequenced within a study of T cells expressing NK-cell markers. Study details: Among eight sequenced donors, seven carried HCMV seropositivity while one was seronegative.

CDR1 and CDR2 (germline): ENHRY, SYGVKD. This CDR3 spans 13 amino acids. TCRdb re-called the 5' RACE reads and shows each CDR3 protein once, DNA omitted. This repertoire comprises more than 400,000 distinct CDR3 sequences; its ten largest clones make up more than 7%. The chain is built from TRBV10-3 and TRBJ1-6. The material sequenced was blood T cells: a sorted CD56 or NKG2C T cell subset, CD4+ or CD8+ T cells, or bulk PBMC T cells (not recorded which). The receptor was derived from a woman aged 18-70 years in good health. CDR3 amino acids: CAINGDLNSPLHF.